Below, 27 T cell receptor beta chains from the same sample are listed, as sequenced in a study of OX40 agonist ivuxolimab in advanced cancers. The library relied on the immunoSEQ multiplex PCR assay. Sourced from immuneACCESS, this table was stored by TCRdb with only in-frame sequences that have V and J called. A share of the clones is absent; for the studies checked, an unresolved V gene accounts for under half, and the remainder has no known explanation. Recorded for this sample are tens of thousands of clones; around nine tenths of them occurred a single time. The biggest ten clones account for roughly 0.33% of the sample. The specimen was CD4+ or CD8+ T cells sorted from blood, collected in a trial of the OX40 agonist ivuxolimab. The receptors were sampled from an adult with an advanced solid tumor such as melanoma, head and neck, liver or kidney cancer.

This clone showed up just a few times. The identical CDR3 is also encoded by other nucleotide sequences in the sample. V is TRBV9 and J is TRBJ1-1; D might be TRBD1 (6 bases). V gave up 3 bases and J gave up 1 base, with 10 bases separating them. Looked up from germline, CDR1 is SGDLS and CDR2 is YYNGEE. The CDR3 length is 14 residues. The DNA for the CDR3 is TGTGCCAGCAGCGCCACAGGGAGGAACACTGAAGCTTTCTTT. Translation gives CASSATGRNTEAFF.

This clone was found once. J is TRBJ2-3 and V is TRBV7-3; D is uncertain. This CDR3 has 14 residues. The germline CDR1 and CDR2 sequences are SGHTA and FQGTGA. The V and J ends lost 5 bases and 1 base respectively, with 10 bases between them. Here the CDR3 reads CASSLDSRTDTQYF. Here the CDR3 DNA reads TGTGCCAGCAGCCTTGATAGTCGCACAGATACGCAGTATTTT. Full variable domain (rest looked up from reference TRBV7-3 and TRBJ2-3): GAGVSQTPSNKVTEKGKYVELRCDPISGHTALYWYRQSLGQGPEFLIYFQGTGAADDSGLPNDRFFAVRPEGSVSTLKIQRTERGDSAVYLCASSLDSRTDTQYFGPGTRLTVL.

The chain employs TRBV27 and TRBJ2-5; 8 positions match TRBD1. Trimming cost V 2 bases and J 7 bases; bases outside gene matches: 9. Germline CDR1 reads MNHEY; CDR2 reads SMNVEV (reference sequence). The CDR3 covers 15 residues. CDR3 coding DNA: TGTGCCAGCAGTTTAGAGGGCAGGGGGCGCGGGACCCAGTACTTC. Its protein is CASSLEGRGRGTQYF.

V usage is TRBV28 and J usage is TRBJ1-1; 9 positions match TRBD1. Trimming cost V 2 bases and J 1 base; bases outside gene matches: 14. Germline loops: CDR1 MDHEN, CDR2 SYDVKM. The CDR3 consists of 19 residues. The CDR3 protein is CASSLSPNRQGVKNTEAFF. In DNA form, the CDR3 reads TGTGCCAGCAGTTTAAGCCCGAATCGACAGGGGGTCAAGAACACTGAAGCTTTCTTT.

This clone appeared a few times. V usage is TRBV27 and J usage is TRBJ2-7; D gene unclear. Germline-derived CDR1 and CDR2 are MNHEY and SMNVEV (reference sequence). The CDR3 has 12 amino acids. V was shortened by 8 bases and J by 3 bases, with 11 bases between the two germline ends. CDR3 amino acids: CASRRSSYEQYF. Here the CDR3 DNA reads TGTGCCAGCCGTCGATCGAGCTACGAGCAGTACTTC.

The chain has TRBV2 and TRBJ2-3, with TRBD1 matching 12 bases. Unmatched junction bases numbered 5, after V lost 8 bases and J lost 8 bases. Germline V gene sequence: CDR1 SNHLY, CDR2 FYNNEI. The CDR3 sequence is 13 residues long. The CDR3 loop reads CASGTGGIGTQYF. The CDR3 DNA sequence: TGTGCCAGCGGGACAGGGGGCATCGGTACGCAGTATTTT.

V usage is TRBV5-1 and J usage is TRBJ1-1, with D maybe TRBD1 (6 bases). Trimming stripped 1 base from V and 0 bases from J, with 7 bases between. The CDR3 extends over 14 amino acids. Germline V gives CDR1 SGHRS, CDR2 YFSETQ. This chain's CDR3 is CASSLTGMNTEAFF. Written as DNA, the CDR3 is TGCGCCAGCAGCTTGACAGGGATGAACACTGAAGCTTTCTTT.

The chain has TRBV21-1 and TRBJ1-4. TRBV21-1 is assigned pseudogene status. CDR3 length: 17 amino acids. This CDR3 is CASSKNLGDATNEKLFF. The CDR3 DNA reads TGTGCCAGCAGCAAAAATCTGGGGGATGCAACTAATGAAAAACTGTTTTTT.

The V gene is TRBV29-1, the J gene TRBJ2-7, with 9 bases identical to TRBD1. The CDR3 contains 14 residues. V gave up 4 bases and J gave up 1 base; unmatched junction bases: 5. CDR1 and CDR2 from the germline V gene are SQVTM and ANQGSEA. DNA of the CDR3: TGCAGCGTTGCCGGGACAGGGCAATCCTACGAGCAGTACTTC. It yields the protein CSVAGTGQSYEQYF.

V gene TRBV30 combines with J gene TRBJ2-1, with no clear D. V dropped 4 bases and J dropped 12 bases, with 19 bases sitting between them. The CDR3 is 13 residues long. Per the germline V gene, CDR1 is GTSNPN and CDR2 is SVGIG (reference sequence). The CDR3 nucleotides are TGTGCCTGGACTCTAGGCGCAGCGTCGGTGCAGTTCTTC. Translation gives CAWTLGAASVQFF.

V and J are TRBV2 and TRBJ1-2; 7 bases agree with TRBD1. The CDR3 length is 13 residues. Germline lookup yields CDR1 SNHLY and CDR2 FYNNEI. V was pared by 4 bases and J by 6 bases, with 5 bases of the junction left unmatched. Written as DNA, the CDR3 is TGTGCCAGCAGTGCGGGACAGTGGAATGGCTACACCTTC. This encodes CASSAGQWNGYTF.

The CDR3 is CSAREDTEAFF. CDR3 nucleotide sequence: TGCAGTGCTAGAGAAGATACTGAAGCTTTCTTT. J is TRBJ1-1 and V is TRBV20-1; the D is unclear. The germline CDR1 and CDR2 sequences are DFQATT and SNEGSKA (reference sequence). V lost 0 bases and J 5 bases, leaving 4 bases between the germline ends. The CDR3 runs to 11 residues.

The rearrangement uses TRBV6-5 and TRBJ1-6; unclear D gene. The CDR3 covers 14 residues. The V end lost 2 bases, the J end lost 14 bases, and 16 bases lay between the germline ends. Germline V gene sequence: CDR1 MNHEY, CDR2 SVGAGI. The CDR3 coding sequence is TGTGCCAGCAGTTACGGCAGGCCCGTTTCGGCCCTCCACTTT. Translating it yields CASSYGRPVSALHF.

With respect to this clone: In the same sample, other DNA sequences code for this CDR3. CDR3 region: CASYESPSTDTQYF. The DNA of the CDR3 is TGCGCCAGCTACGAGTCGCCGAGCACAGATACGCAGTATTTT. This sequence joins TRBV5-1 and TRBJ2-3, with no clear D. Germline values: CDR1 SGHRS, CDR2 YFSETQ. The CDR3 is 14 amino acids. V was trimmed by 7 bases and J by 0 bases, leaving 12 bases between them.

The J gene is TRBJ2-1, the V gene TRBV10-2; 12 bases are shared with TRBD2. V shed 10 bases, J shed 7 bases, and the junction held 11 bases outside the gene matches. Germline V CDR1 and CDR2: WSHSY, SAAADI. This CDR3 is 15 amino acids long. The DNA of the CDR3 is TGCGCCACCCATGACAGACTAGCGGGGGTTAATGAGCAGTTCTTC. Amino acids: CATHDRLAGVNEQFF.

V usage is TRBV19 and J usage is TRBJ1-2; D is unclear. Deletions cut 5 bases from V and 5 bases from J, with 24 bases between. In germline, CDR1 is LNHDA, CDR2 SQIVND (reference sequence). This CDR3 is built from 17 residues. DNA of the CDR3: TGTGCCAGTAGTCCAGGTCTGAGAGCCCTCTCCGTATATGGCTACACCTTC. Amino acid sequence: CASSPGLRALSVYGYTF. The variable domain in full, completed from reference TRBV19 and TRBJ1-2, reads DGGITQSPKYLFRKEGQNVTLSCEQNLNHDAMYWYRQDPGQGLRLIYYSQIVNDFQKGDIAEGYSVSREKKESFPLTVTSAQKNPTAFYLCASSPGLRALSVYGYTFGSGTRLTVV.

The rearrangement uses TRBV5-5 and TRBJ2-7; either TRBD1 or TRBD2 may fit D (5 bases each). The CDR3 is 15 residues long. The germline gives CDR1 SGHKS, CDR2 YYEKEE (reference sequence). Trimming stripped 0 bases from V and 6 bases from J, with 16 bases between. The CDR3 sequence is CASSLGGARVSEQYV. CDR3 bases: TGTGCCAGCAGCTTGGGAGGGGCCAGGGTCTCCGAGCAGTACGTC.

V and J are TRBV6-5 and TRBJ1-2, with D uncertain. Germline-derived CDR1 and CDR2 are MNHEY and SVGAGI. The CDR3 contains 12 residues. V was trimmed by 7 bases and J by 5 bases, leaving 11 bases between them. The CDR3 is CASMSQTYGYTF. CDR3 nucleotides: TGTGCCAGCATGTCACAGACATATGGCTACACCTTC.

The CDR3 spells CASSEYQSPRGAFF. For the CDR3, the DNA is TGCGCCAGCAGTGAGTACCAATCACCCCGGGGCGCTTTCTTT. The genes are TRBV10-2 and TRBJ1-1; a weak D match, TRBD1 (5 bases). Germline CDR1 and CDR2: WSHSY and SAAADI. The CDR3 consists of 14 residues. The V end lost 1 base, the J end lost 11 bases, and 17 bases lay between the germline ends.

V is TRBV18 and J is TRBJ2-1; 8 bases agree with TRBD1. The CDR3 totals 17 residues. With 0 bases clipped from V and 0 bases from J, the junction kept 4 bases outside the gene matches. Looked up from germline, CDR1 is KGHSH and CDR2 is LQKENI. The CDR3 here is CASSPPRDRSSYNEQFF. The CDR3 region has the DNA TGTGCCAGCTCACCACCTAGGGACAGGAGCTCCTACAATGAGCAGTTCTTC.

This clone is medium-sized by share. The chain is built from TRBV2 and TRBJ1-2; D call uncertain. From germline, CDR1 is SNHLY and CDR2 FYNNEI. This CDR3 comprises 11 residues. The V end lost 3 bases, the J end lost 1 base, and 0 bases lay between the germline ends. In DNA form, the CDR3 reads TGTGCCAGCAGTGATAACTATGGCTACACCTTC. Protein sequence: CASSDNYGYTF.

This chain joins TRBV4-1 and TRBJ1-1; weak D call: TRBD1 (5 bases). Germline CDR1 is MGHRA and CDR2 is YSYEKL. The CDR3 runs to 14 residues. The ends were cut back, 2 bases at V and 5 bases at J, with 12 bases in the middle. The CDR3 protein is CASSQRTQGTEAFF. The CDR3 DNA sequence: TGCGCCAGCAGCCAACGAACTCAGGGAACTGAAGCTTTCTTT.

The chain links TRBV6-1 to TRBJ1-2; tentative D call: TRBD1 (5 bases). CDR3 size: 13 residues. Germline lookup yields CDR1 MNHNS and CDR2 SASEGT. The V end was cut by 1 base, the J end by 8 bases, with 11 bases between. CDR3 amino acids: CASSEVRGGGYTF. CDR3 nucleotides: TGTGCCAGCAGTGAAGTGAGGGGAGGGGGCTACACCTTC.

The chain employs TRBV11-2 and TRBJ2-4; weak D call: TRBD2 (6 bases). Germline V lookup: CDR1 SGHAT, CDR2 FQNNGV. V lost 2 bases and J 3 bases, leaving 11 bases between the germline ends. This CDR3 comprises 15 residues. For the CDR3, the DNA is TGTGCCAGCAGCTTACGCGGGGCGGGCAAAAACATTCAGTACTTC. Its translation is CASSLRGAGKNIQYF.

CDR3 DNA: TGTGCCAGCAGGGGCCCAGGGCGGGAGCAGTACGTC. Protein: CASRGPGREQYV. The J gene is TRBJ2-7, the V gene TRBV6-6; tentative D call: TRBD1 (5 bases). Trimming cost V 6 bases and J 7 bases, with 13 bases left between them. Germline V gene sequence: CDR1 MNHNY, CDR2 SVGAGI (reference sequence). This CDR3 has 12 residues.

CDR3 nucleotide sequence: TGTGCCAGTAGAAACAGCTACAACACTGAAGCTTTCTTT. Amino acids: CASRNSYNTEAFF. This chain connects TRBV19 to TRBJ1-1; D ambiguous. CDR3 length equals 13 residues. V lost 6 bases to trimming and J lost 2 bases, with 10 bases between them. Germline V lookup: CDR1 LNHDA, CDR2 SQIVND (reference sequence).

J is TRBJ1-4 and V is TRBV6-5, with D possibly matching TRBD1 (5 bases). In germline, CDR1 is MNHEY, CDR2 SVGAGI. Trimming left V 9 bases short and J 7 bases short, with 18 bases between. CDR3 length equals 14 residues. As DNA, the CDR3 is TGTGCCAGTAATACGGGGGGTGTAGGTGAAAAACTGTTTTTT. It yields the protein CASNTGGVGEKLFF.